The subject of this entry is one T cell receptor beta chain. This clonotype has at least ten counts. Its antigen specificity is not known. No much larger clone is present one base from it, and per-base qualities are unavailable. These data originate in a study of response to subunit inactivated influenza vaccine (dated by TCRdb to 2017 to 2018). Concerning the study at large: The study used deep quantitative T cell receptor repertoire profiling to track responses to a trivalent subunit inactivated influenza vaccine. Study-level results and caveats: According to the authors, only a limited number of new T cells may be recruited by each seasonal influenza vaccination.

The library was produced with RT-PCR. Sequencer: Illumina HiSeq 2500. TCRdb took the public reads, trimmed them with fastp at Q25, ran MiXCR for clone calling and kept in-frame beta chains. Rows matching on CDR3 protein sequence are summarized as one entry with the most common DNA and genes. This sample holds about 700,000 distinct CDR3 sequences; 12% to 15% were observed only once. The top ten hold about 7.6% of the sample. CDR1 and CDR2 (LGHDT, YNNKEL) derive from the germline V gene (reference sequence). The CDR3 has 14 amino acids, counting the end cysteine and phenylalanine. CDR3 DNA is the only sequence kept; it has 42 bases, read in frame from the first base. V ends up 3 bases short and J 7 bases short, with an unmatched junction base count of 3.

The source is a man aged 45-65 years who received an inactivated influenza vaccine. Donor details come from another sample of the same person, matched by shared clones. The sequence is built from TRBV3-1 and TRBJ1-6; a stretch of 7 junction bases matches TRBD1. The source was PBMCs from blood, collected 14 days before vaccination. Read as DNA, the sequence is TGTGCCAGCAGCCACTCAGGGGGGAATTCACCCCTCCACTTT. Its protein product is CASSHSGGNSPLHF.